This is a list of T cell receptor beta chains from one sample in a study. MiXCR was run by TCRdb on the RT-PCR reads, yielding one entry per CDR3 protein. The data hold around 700,000 distinct CDR3 sequences, with around 14% observed a single time. The specimen was memory CD4+ T cells from blood. Receptor source: a female donor in good health, serving as a healthy control. Both conserved end residues are part of each CDR3. The order of the fields is D gene, V gene, clone size, J gene, CDR3 DNA, CDR3 protein. A D gene is named only where the DNA matches it firmly. A clone size is listed for some rows: how often the clone was seen (once, few, many), or a class if it is expanded.

TRBD2,TRBV6-4,NA,TRBJ2-1,TGTGCCAGCAGTGAGTCTAGCGGGAGTTGGTATGAGCAGTTCTTC,CASSESSGSWYEQFF
NA,TRBV10-3,many,TRBJ1-4,TGTGCCATCAGTGAAGGAGGGCCTAATAATGAAAAACTGTTTTTT,CAISEGGPNNEKLFF
TRBD1,TRBV20-1,few,TRBJ2-7,TGCAGTGCTCAAAAAAGGGACAGGGTGGATGGCGAGCAGTACTTC,CSAQKRDRVDGEQYF
NA,TRBV10-3,few,TRBJ1-4,TGTGCCATCAGTGAAAGTCGGCTTAGGGATGAAAAACTGTTTTTT,CAISESRLRDEKLFF
TRBD1,TRBV7-9,NA,TRBJ2-7,TGTGCCAGCAGCTCCCGGGACAGTTCCTACGAGCAGTACTTC,CASSSRDSSYEQYF
NA,TRBV9,NA,TRBJ2-2,TGTGCCAGCAGCGGCCGACAGATCTTTGACACCGGGGAGCTGTTTTTT,CASSGRQIFDTGELFF
NA,TRBV5-1,NA,TRBJ1-1,TGCGCCAGCAGCCTTTTACGGGACGAAGCTTTCTTT,CASSLLRDEAFF
NA,TRBV7-2,NA,TRBJ1-5,TGTGCCAGCAGCTTAAAACAGGGAGGACAGCCCCAGCATTTT,CASSLKQGGQPQHF
TRBD2,TRBV6-5,NA,TRBJ2-2,TGTGCCACCGTAGCGGGACTAGCGGGAGGGTCGGACACCGGGGAGCTGTTTTTT,CATVAGLAGGSDTGELFF
NA,TRBV7-9,few,TRBJ2-2,TGTGCCAGCAGCTTAGAACTGCTATGGTCCGGGGAGCTGTTTTTT,CASSLELLWSGELFF
NA,TRBV7-2,NA,TRBJ1-2,TGTGCCAGCAGTTTACAGGACCTCACGGGCTACACCTTC,CASSLQDLTGYTF